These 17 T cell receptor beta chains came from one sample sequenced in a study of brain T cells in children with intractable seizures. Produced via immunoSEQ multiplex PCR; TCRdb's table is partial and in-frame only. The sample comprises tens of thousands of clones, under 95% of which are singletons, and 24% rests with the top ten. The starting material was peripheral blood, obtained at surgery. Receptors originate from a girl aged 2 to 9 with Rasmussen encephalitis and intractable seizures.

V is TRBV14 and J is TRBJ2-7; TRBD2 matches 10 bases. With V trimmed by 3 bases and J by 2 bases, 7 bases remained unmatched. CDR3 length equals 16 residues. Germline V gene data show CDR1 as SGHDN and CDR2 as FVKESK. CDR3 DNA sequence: TGTGCCAGCAGCCAGTCCGGGACTAGCGCGACCTACGAGCAGTACTTC. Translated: CASSQSGTSATYEQYF.

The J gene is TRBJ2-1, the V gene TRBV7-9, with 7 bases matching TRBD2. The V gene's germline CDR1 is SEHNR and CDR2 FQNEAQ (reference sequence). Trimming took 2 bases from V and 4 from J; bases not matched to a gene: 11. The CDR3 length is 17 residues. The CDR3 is CASSLPLGLDPYNEQFF. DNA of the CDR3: TGTGCCAGCAGCTTACCCCTTGGACTAGATCCTTACAATGAGCAGTTCTTC. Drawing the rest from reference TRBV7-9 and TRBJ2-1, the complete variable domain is DTGVSQNPRHKITKRGQNVTFRCDPISEHNRLYWYRQTLGQGPEFLTYFQNEAQLEKSRLLSDRFSAERPKGSFSTLEIQRTEQGDSAMYLCASSLPLGLDPYNEQFFGPGTRLTVL.

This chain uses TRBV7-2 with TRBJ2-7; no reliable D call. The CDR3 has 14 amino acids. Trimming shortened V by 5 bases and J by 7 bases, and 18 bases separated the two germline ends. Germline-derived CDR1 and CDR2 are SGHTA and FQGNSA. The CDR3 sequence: CASSLTTPSSEQYF. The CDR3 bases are TGTGCCAGCAGCCTCACCACCCCCTCGTCTGAGCAGTACTTC.

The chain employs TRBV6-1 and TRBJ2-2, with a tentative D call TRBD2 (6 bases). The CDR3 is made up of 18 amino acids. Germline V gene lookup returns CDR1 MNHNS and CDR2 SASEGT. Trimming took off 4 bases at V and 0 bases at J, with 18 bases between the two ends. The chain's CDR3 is CASSALGAGTANTGELFF. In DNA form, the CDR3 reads TGTGCCAGCAGTGCCTTGGGTGCGGGGACCGCGAACACCGGGGAGCTGTTTTTT.

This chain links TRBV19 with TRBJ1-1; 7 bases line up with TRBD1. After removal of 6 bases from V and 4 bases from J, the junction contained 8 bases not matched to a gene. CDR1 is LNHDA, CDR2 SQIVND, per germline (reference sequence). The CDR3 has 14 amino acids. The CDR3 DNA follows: TGTGCCAGTAGCTCACGAACAGGGGCCACTGAAGCTTTCTTT. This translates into CASSSRTGATEAFF.

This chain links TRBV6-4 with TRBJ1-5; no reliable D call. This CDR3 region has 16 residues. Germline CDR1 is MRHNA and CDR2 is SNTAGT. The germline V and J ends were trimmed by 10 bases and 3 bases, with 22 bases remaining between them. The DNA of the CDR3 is TGTGCCACCACACCCCTAGGGATTTTCCACAATCAGCCCCAGCATTTT. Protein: CATTPLGIFHNQPQHF.

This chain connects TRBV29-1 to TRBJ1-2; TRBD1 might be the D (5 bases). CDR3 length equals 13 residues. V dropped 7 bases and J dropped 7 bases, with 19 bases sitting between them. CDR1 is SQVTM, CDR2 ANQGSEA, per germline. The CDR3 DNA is TGCAGCGCGAAGCCCCAGGGATTGCTTGGCTACACCTTC. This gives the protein CSAKPQGLLGYTF.

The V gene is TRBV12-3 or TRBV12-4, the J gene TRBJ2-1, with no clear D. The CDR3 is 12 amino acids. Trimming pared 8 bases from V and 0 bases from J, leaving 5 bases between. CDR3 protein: CASESSYNEQFF. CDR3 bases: TGTGCCAGCGAGAGCTCCTACAATGAGCAGTTCTTC.

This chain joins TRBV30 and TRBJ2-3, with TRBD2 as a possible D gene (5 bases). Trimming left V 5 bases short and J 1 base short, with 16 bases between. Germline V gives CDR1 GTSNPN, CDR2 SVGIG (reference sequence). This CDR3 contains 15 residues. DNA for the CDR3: TGTGCCTGGTCCCCCGGGGTAGCCGGCACAGATACGCAGTATTTT. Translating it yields CAWSPGVAGTDTQYF.

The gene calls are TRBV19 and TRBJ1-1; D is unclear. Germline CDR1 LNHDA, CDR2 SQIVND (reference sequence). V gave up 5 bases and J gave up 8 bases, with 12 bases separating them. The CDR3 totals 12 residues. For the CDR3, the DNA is TGTGCCAGTAGTCTTTATTCCAGGGAAGCTTTCTTT. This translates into CASSLYSREAFF.

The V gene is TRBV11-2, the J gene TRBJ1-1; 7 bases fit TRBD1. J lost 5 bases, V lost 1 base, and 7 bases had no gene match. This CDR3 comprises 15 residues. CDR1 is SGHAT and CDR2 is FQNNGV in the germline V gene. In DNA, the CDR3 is TGTGCCAGCAGCTTAGCCACAGGGGAAAGGACTGAAGCTTTCTTT. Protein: CASSLATGERTEAFF.

The CDR3 nucleotides are TGTGCCAGTAGCATGACAGGGTTATTGACCGGGGAGCTGTTTTTT. This encodes CASSMTGLLTGELFF. The V call is TRBV19, the J call TRBJ2-2; 7 bases align to TRBD1. Looked up from germline, CDR1 is LNHDA and CDR2 is SQIVND (reference sequence). Trimming cost V 6 bases and J 5 bases; bases outside gene matches: 9. The CDR3 sequence is 15 residues long.

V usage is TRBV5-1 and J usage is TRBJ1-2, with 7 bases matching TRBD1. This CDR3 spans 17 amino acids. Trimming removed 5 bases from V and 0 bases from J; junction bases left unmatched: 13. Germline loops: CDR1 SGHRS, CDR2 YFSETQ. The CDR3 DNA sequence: TGCGCCAGCAGACCAGGGACAGCAACTCAAACTAACTATGGCTACACCTTC. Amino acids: CASRPGTATQTNYGYTF.

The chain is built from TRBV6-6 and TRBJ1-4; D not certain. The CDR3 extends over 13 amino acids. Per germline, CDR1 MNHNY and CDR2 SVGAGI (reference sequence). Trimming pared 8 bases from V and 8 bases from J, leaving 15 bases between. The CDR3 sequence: CASSLVWREKLFF. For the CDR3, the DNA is TGTGCCAGCTCCCTGGTTTGGCGGGAAAAACTGTTTTTT.

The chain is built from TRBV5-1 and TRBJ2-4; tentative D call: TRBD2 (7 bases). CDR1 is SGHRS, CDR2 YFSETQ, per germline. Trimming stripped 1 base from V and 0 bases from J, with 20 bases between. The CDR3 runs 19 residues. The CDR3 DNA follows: TGCGCCAGCAGCTTGAGGGGGGGATCGTTGGATCTAGCCAAAAACATTCAGTACTTC. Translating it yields CASSLRGGSLDLAKNIQYF.

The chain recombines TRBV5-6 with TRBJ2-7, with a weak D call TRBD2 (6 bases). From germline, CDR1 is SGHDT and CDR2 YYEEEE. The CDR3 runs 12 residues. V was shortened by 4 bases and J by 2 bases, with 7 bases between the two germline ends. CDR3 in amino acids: CASSGGTYEQYF. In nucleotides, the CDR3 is TGTGCCAGCAGCGGCGGGACCTACGAGCAGTACTTC.

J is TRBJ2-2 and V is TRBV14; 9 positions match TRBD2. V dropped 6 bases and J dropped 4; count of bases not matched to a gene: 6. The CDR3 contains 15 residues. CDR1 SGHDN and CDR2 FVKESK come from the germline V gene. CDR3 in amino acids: CASRLSSGATGELFF. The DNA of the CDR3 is TGTGCCAGCAGGTTATCTAGCGGGGCCACCGGGGAGCTGTTTTTT. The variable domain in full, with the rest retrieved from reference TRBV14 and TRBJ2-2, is EAGVTQFPSHSVIEKGQTVTLRCDPISGHDNLYWYRRVMGKEIKFLLHFVKESKQDESGMPNNRFLAERTGGTYSTLKVQPAELEDSGVYFCASRLSSGATGELFFGEGSRLTVL.